The present entry profiles one T cell receptor beta chain with its context. Its antigen is unknown. The donors belonged to the roughly 130-subject validation cohort, separate from the roughly 720-subject first cohort. TCRdb's copy holds only in-frame clones and misses some; the assay was immunoSEQ multiplex PCR. The sample lists 200,000 to 300,000 clones, more than 85% occurring once. This sample was taken from a study of cytomegalovirus exposure and HLA in healthy donors. The study's findings and limits: It was reportedly the case that the classifier diagnosed cytomegalovirus status with high specificity and sensitivity. The study flagged roughly 150 TCR beta chains as cytomegalovirus-associated.

Per the germline V gene, CDR1 is SGHDT and CDR2 is YYEEEE. V was cut by 4 bases and J by 3 bases, with 7 bases left in between. This CDR3 region has 12 residues. The origin of this receptor is a man aged 18-30 years in good health and CMV-seropositive. This chain connects TRBV5-6 to TRBJ1-2, with D tentatively TRBD1 (5 bases). The specimen sequenced was PBMCs. The CDR3 coding sequence is TGTGCCAGCAGCACAGGCTACTATGGCTACACCTTC. Translating gives CASSTGYYGYTF.